This TCR beta chain stems from a study of CD8+ T cells in alopecia areata. V was clipped by 1 base and J by 10 bases; unmatched bases: 14. The CDR3 consists of 18 residues. CDR1 and CDR2 from the germline V gene are MGHRA and YSYEKL. The treatment here: oral pan-JAK inhibitor, 5-10 mg twice daily. Sampling of alopecia areata patients yielded lesional scalp punch biopsies as well as peripheral blood. Study-level results: Scalp clonality, along with expanded CD8+ clones among the top 100, was significantly decreased by tofacitinib. Clonality was higher in lesional than normal scalp, especially in alopecia totalis/universalis.

Reverse transcription of extracted RNA yielded cDNA, which provided the sequencing template. Generated by immunoSEQ multiplex PCR, the TCRdb table keeps only in-frame clones and is missing some. The data show about 74,000 clones, approximately 29% seen once. Worth noting for this clone: The antigen is unknown.

This sequence joins TRBV4-1 and TRBJ2-1; TRBD2 aligns across 12 bases. The TCR comes from a human donor with alopecia areata. The starting material was CD8+ T cells sorted from blood, obtained at week 4, from a patient treated with tofacitinib. CDR3 DNA: TGCGCCAGCAGCCAAGTACACGGGGCTAGCGGGAGGGCCGACGAGCAGTTCTTC. It codes for CASSQVHGASGRADEQFF.